A selection of T cell receptor beta chains follows, all from one sample in a study of blood T cell repertoires in COVID-19. This table comes from immunoSEQ multiplex PCR, and its TCRdb copy is limited to in-frame clones, with some not included. The data hold about 140,000 clones, with about 90% observed a single time. Material for sequencing was peripheral blood. The receptors here all came from a woman over 75 with acute or convalescent COVID-19. The CDR3 runs from the conserved cysteine through the conserved F or W. D genes are given only for firm matches. Clone size appears in some rows only: once, few, many, or a class for an expanded clone.

size	J	D	V	CDR3	DNA
-	TRBJ1-1	TRBD1	TRBV5-1	CASSSAGTGRSEAFF	TGCGCCAGCAGCTCGGCCGGGACAGGGAGATCGGAAGCTTTCTTT
-	TRBJ2-5	-	TRBV28	CASLERGGRETQYF	TGTGCCAGCCTCGAGAGGGGGGGCCGGGAGACCCAGTACTTC
-	TRBJ1-3	-	TRBV19	CASSIIPGSGNTIYF	TGTGCCAGTAGTATAATCCCGGGGTCTGGAAACACCATATATTTT
once	TRBJ1-1	TRBD1	TRBV2	CASSFQGADTEAFF	TGTGCCAGCAGTTTCCAGGGGGCTGACACTGAAGCTTTCTTT
-	TRBJ1-1	-	TRBV18	CASSPTGRTEAFF	TGTGCCAGCTCACCCACAGGACGGACTGAAGCTTTCTTT
once	TRBJ2-1	TRBD2	TRBV5-1	CASSAILAGGNNEQFF	TGCGCCAGCAGCGCGATACTAGCGGGGGGGAACAATGAGCAGTTCTTC
-	TRBJ1-4	-	TRBV6-6	CASKGEGRTNEKLFF	TGTGCCAGCAAAGGGGAGGGGCGGACTAATGAAAAACTGTTTTTT
-	TRBJ1-3	TRBD1	TRBV5-1	CASSLAPTGGVSGNTIYF	TGCGCCAGCAGCTTGGCCCCGACAGGGGGTGTTTCTGGAAACACCATATATTTT
once	TRBJ1-1	-	TRBV7-7	CASSQGADTEAFF	TGTGCTAGCAGCCAGGGTGCAGATACTGAAGCTTTCTTT
-	TRBJ2-5	-	TRBV5-6	CASSVLDGGQETQYF	TGTGCCAGCAGCGTCCTCGACGGAGGCCAAGAGACCCAGTACTTC
-	TRBJ1-2	-	TRBV29-1	CSVEGTDYGYTF	TGCAGCGTTGAAGGGACAGACTATGGCTACACCTTC
-	TRBJ2-3	TRBD2	TRBV19	CASSIDRLAPQYF	TGTGCCAGTAGTATAGATAGACTAGCTCCGCAGTATTTT
-	TRBJ2-2	TRBD2	TRBV15	CATSTARPGTTSYTGELFF	TGTGCCACCAGCACCGCTCGTCCGGGGACTACTTCCTACACCGGGGAGCTGTTTTTT
-	TRBJ1-2	-	TRBV5-4	CASSLAGNSNYGYTF	TGTGCCAGCAGCTTGGCAGGGAATAGTAACTATGGCTACACCTTC
-	TRBJ1-6	-	TRBV11-2	CASSPSLDRRVYNSPLHF	TGTGCCAGCAGCCCGAGCTTAGACAGGAGAGTCTATAATTCACCCCTCCACTTT
-	TRBJ1-4	-	TRBV5-1	CASSLLYGESTNEKLFF	TGCGCCAGCAGCTTGCTCTACGGGGAGTCGACTAATGAAAAACTGTTTTTT
-	TRBJ2-3	TRBD2	TRBV20-1	CSASTSGGPTDTQYF	TGCAGTGCTAGTACCAGCGGGGGGCCCACAGATACGCAGTATTTT
-	TRBJ1-2	-	TRBV19	CASSIGRSNYGYTF	TGTGCCAGTAGTATTGGCAGGTCAAACTATGGCTACACCTTC
-	TRBJ1-1	-	TRBV12-3/TRBV12-4	CASSSPFTEAFF	TGTGCCAGCAGTTCTCCTTTCACTGAAGCTTTCTTT
once	TRBJ2-4	TRBD2	TRBV5-8	CASRSRSGGVGIQYF	TGTGCCAGCCGCTCAAGGAGCGGGGGGGTGGGCATTCAGTACTTC
few	TRBJ1-6	TRBD1	TRBV6-5	CASSYLGTGTSPLHF	TGTGCCAGCAGTTACCTGGGGACAGGGACTTCACCCCTCCACTTT
-	TRBJ2-3	TRBD2	TRBV4-2	CASSRFSGGPTDTQYF	TGTGCCAGCAGCAGGTTTAGCGGGGGGCCCACAGATACGCAGTATTTT
-	TRBJ2-7	-	TRBV2	CASSQGGGYGEQYF	TGTGCCAGCAGTCAAGGTGGGGGCTACGGCGAGCAGTACTTC
once	TRBJ1-6	-	TRBV10-1	CASSVAGMGSPLHF	TGCGCCAGCAGTGTGGCAGGGATGGGTTCACCCCTCCACTTT
-	TRBJ1-2	-	TRBV5-1	CASSLDSYNYGYTF	TGCGCCAGCAGCTTGGACAGTTATAACTATGGCTACACCTTC
few	TRBJ2-7	TRBD1	TRBV10-1	CASSESGQVYEQYF	TGCGCCAGCAGTGAGTCGGGACAGGTCTACGAGCAGTACTTC
few	TRBJ1-2	-	TRBV6-1	CASSEGGAAYGYTF	TGTGCCAGCAGTGAAGGTGGGGCGGCCTATGGCTACACCTTC
-	TRBJ1-2	-	TRBV30	CAWSAPLGDYGYTF	TGTGCCTGGAGTGCCCCCCTCGGAGACTATGGCTACACCTTC
-	TRBJ1-4	-	TRBV5-1	CASSPSATGNEKLFF	TGCGCCAGCAGCCCGTCCGCGACTGGGAATGAAAAACTGTTTTTT
-	TRBJ2-7	-	TRBV5-1	CASSLTLGTYEQYF	TGCGCCAGCAGCTTGACTCTAGGAACCTACGAGCAGTACTTC
-	TRBJ1-6	-	TRBV27	CASSLRQVDSPLHF	TGTGCCAGCAGTTTACGGCAGGTGGATTCACCCCTCCACTTT
-	TRBJ2-5	TRBD1	TRBV7-8	CASSVGTEQETQYF	TGTGCCAGCAGCGTAGGGACAGAGCAAGAGACCCAGTACTTC